These 31 T cell receptor beta chains originate from one sample sequenced in a study of blood T cell repertoires in COVID-19 (dated by TCRdb to about 2020). Libraries were constructed by the immunoSEQ multiplex PCR assay. The source is immuneACCESS, and TCRdb retained only in-frame sequences with V and J called. Part of the clones is not carried over; for the studies checked, unresolved V genes explain less than half of this, and the remainder is unexplained. The table for this sample lists about 300,000 clones; under 90% of them were counted only once. The ten most abundant clones make up less than 3.5% of the sample. The specimen was PBMCs or T cells enriched from blood (not recorded which). These receptor sequences come from a woman between 50 and 59 years old who had been exposed to COVID-19.

J is TRBJ2-3 and V is TRBV5-1; 8 bases are a match to TRBD2. CDR3 length equals 15 residues. Looked up from germline, CDR1 is SGHRS and CDR2 is YFSETQ. The V segment lost 3 bases and the J segment 3 bases; nucleotides outside the gene matches: 6. In DNA form, the CDR3 reads TGCGCCAGCAGCTCCCTGAGCGGGGGAACAGATACGCAGTATTTT. Protein product: CASSSLSGGTDTQYF.

The chain couples TRBV18 to TRBJ2-3, with no clear D. The V gene's germline CDR1 is KGHSH and CDR2 LQKENI. V lost 0 bases, J lost 3 bases, and 7 bases lay in between. This CDR3 has 14 amino acids. CDR3 nucleotide sequence: TGTGCCAGCTCACCACCGACCAGGACAGATACGCAGTATTTT. Protein sequence: CASSPPTRTDTQYF.

The rearrangement joins TRBV3-1 (or the pseudogene TRBV3-2) to TRBJ2-6; TRBD2 might be the D (5 bases). V lost 1 base, J lost 2 bases, and 6 bases lay in between. This CDR3 has 15 residues. The germline CDR1 and CDR2 sequences are LGHDT and YNNKEL (reference sequence). CDR3 amino acids: CASSQVGTGANVLTF. The CDR3 DNA reads as TGTGCCAGCAGCCAAGTCGGGACTGGGGCCAACGTCCTGACTTTC.

The chain uses TRBV6-5 and TRBJ2-1; 10 nucleotides match TRBD2. This CDR3 has 14 residues. Losses at the gene ends were 10 bases for V and 7 bases for J; bases not matched to a gene: 10. The germline gives CDR1 MNHEY, CDR2 SVGAGI. The CDR3 here is CATKTSGSGNEQFF. CDR3 in DNA: TGTGCCACAAAGACTAGCGGGTCCGGGAATGAGCAGTTCTTC.

CDR3 residues: CASSYGVRPSDNEQFF. Here the CDR3 DNA reads TGTGCCAGCAGTTACGGAGTTCGGCCTAGCGACAATGAGCAGTTCTTC. The chain uses TRBV6-5 and TRBJ2-1; possibly TRBD2 for D (6 bases). The V gene's germline CDR1 is MNHEY and CDR2 SVGAGI. This CDR3 has 16 residues. V was shortened by 2 bases and J by 5 bases, with 16 bases between the two germline ends.

The rearrangement joins TRBV11-2 to TRBJ1-2, with D perhaps matching TRBD1 (6 bases). CDR3 length: 15 amino acids. Trimming stripped 4 bases from V and 5 bases from J, with 17 bases between. The germline gives CDR1 SGHAT, CDR2 FQNNGV. DNA for the CDR3: TGTGCCAGCAGCTCCTCCGTGCAGGGGTGGTATGGCTACACCTTC. Its translation is CASSSSVQGWYGYTF.

The chain has TRBV5-1 and TRBJ2-1, with TRBD1 as a possible D gene (6 bases). The ends were cut back, 4 bases at V and 3 bases at J, with 11 bases in the middle. From germline, CDR1 is SGHRS and CDR2 YFSETQ. CDR3 length: 14 residues. The CDR3 DNA is TGCGCCAGCAGCGGACTCAGGGGCTACAATGAGCAGTTCTTC. Translation: CASSGLRGYNEQFF.

In its sample, this clone was seen once. Other DNA sequences in this sample translate to the same CDR3. The J gene is TRBJ2-7, the V gene TRBV19, with 10 bases that match TRBD2. Germline V CDR1 and CDR2: LNHDA, SQIVND (reference sequence). Trimming took 6 bases from V and 3 from J; bases not matched to a gene: 8. The CDR3 is 15 amino acids. CDR3 nucleotides: TGTGCCAGTAGCGCCGGGCTAGCGGGGGTCTACGAGCAGTACTTC. Protein product: CASSAGLAGVYEQYF.

This chain joins TRBV3-1 (or the pseudogene TRBV3-2) and TRBJ2-5; D remains ambiguous. This CDR3 is 14 amino acids long. V was trimmed by 4 bases and J by 2 bases, leaving 11 bases between them. Germline CDR1 reads LGHDT; CDR2 reads YNNKEL (reference sequence). The DNA for the CDR3 is TGTGCCAGCAGCCGAGGAACCTTTCAAGAGACCCAGTACTTC. Translating it yields CASSRGTFQETQYF.

This sequence joins TRBV25-1 and TRBJ1-2; D is perhaps TRBD1 (5 bases). Trimming took 3 bases from V and 6 from J, leaving 14 bases between them. The V gene's germline CDR1 is MGHDK and CDR2 SYGVNS. The CDR3 length is 14 residues. The CDR3 DNA is TGTGCCAGCAGTGATGGGTGGGGAGGGGATGGCTACACCTTC. It yields the protein CASSDGWGGDGYTF.

The V and J genes are TRBV9 and TRBJ2-2; TRBD2 is a possible D gene (5 bases). The CDR3 consists of 14 residues. Per germline, CDR1 SGDLS and CDR2 YYNGEE. Trimming removed 0 bases from V and 6 bases from J, with 9 bases in between. The CDR3: CASSVAGFPGELFF. For the CDR3, the DNA is TGTGCCAGCAGCGTAGCGGGGTTTCCCGGGGAGCTGTTTTTT. The variable domain in full, completed from reference TRBV9 and TRBJ2-2, reads DSGVTQTPKHLITATGQRVTLRCSPRSGDLSVYWYQQSLDQGLQFLIQYYNGEERAKGNILERFSAQQFPDLHSELNLSSLELGDSALYFCASSVAGFPGELFFGEGSRLTVL.

J is TRBJ2-5 and V is TRBV18, with 9 bases aligning to TRBD1. V shed 1 base and J 5 bases; nucleotides not matched to a gene: 5. Germline V gene lookup returns CDR1 KGHSH and CDR2 LQKENI. CDR3 length equals 15 residues. The CDR3 protein is CASSPRWTGDETQYF. The CDR3 nucleotides are TGTGCCAGCTCACCACGATGGACAGGGGATGAGACCCAGTACTTC.

The chain is built from TRBV18 and TRBJ2-1; 11 nucleotides match TRBD1. Looked up from germline, CDR1 is KGHSH and CDR2 is LQKENI. The junction had 6 bases not matched to a gene; V was cut back by 7 bases and J by 4 bases. This CDR3 is built from 15 residues. In nucleotides, the CDR3 is TGTGCCAGCTGTACCGGGACAGGGGGATACAATGAGCAGTTCTTC. This sequence encodes CASCTGTGGYNEQFF. Looking up the rest from reference TRBV18 and TRBJ2-1 gives the full variable domain: NAGVMQNPRHLVRRRGQEARLRCSPMKGHSHVYWYRQLPEEGLKFMVYLQKENIIDESGMPKERFSAEFPKEGPSILRIQQVVRGDSAAYFCASCTGTGGYNEQFFGPGTRLTVL.

This clone has a count of ten or more. The chain has TRBV5-4 and TRBJ1-2; 7 bases fit TRBD1. V gave up 4 bases and J gave up 4 bases; unmatched junction bases: 4. CDR3 length: 13 amino acids. Germline V gene data show CDR1 as SGHNT and CDR2 as YYREEE (reference sequence). CDR3 sequence (DNA): TGTGCCAGCAGCACAACAGGGGTCTATGGCTACACCTTC. Translated: CASSTTGVYGYTF.

The chain links TRBV19 to TRBJ1-5; TRBD1 matches at 11 bases. V was clipped by 5 bases and J by 6 bases; unmatched bases: 9. The CDR3 spans 16 residues. Germline values: CDR1 LNHDA, CDR2 SQIVND (reference sequence). CDR3 in DNA: TGTGCCAGTAGTCCAGGACAGGGGGCGAGTAGTCAGCCCCAGCATTTT. It codes for CASSPGQGASSQPQHF.

This rearrangement joins TRBV6-4 to TRBJ1-1, with D unresolved. This CDR3 comprises 13 residues. V shed 5 bases and J shed 8 bases, with 15 bases lying between them. Germline V CDR1 and CDR2: MRHNA, SNTAGT. Here the CDR3 reads CASSLQPTAEAFF. For the CDR3, the DNA is TGTGCCAGCAGTCTCCAACCCACCGCGGAAGCTTTCTTT.

The chain employs TRBV11-3 and TRBJ2-1, with D perhaps TRBD2 (5 bases). The CDR3 spans 13 residues. Germline V gene lookup returns CDR1 SGHNT and CDR2 YENEEA. Trimming took off 5 bases at V and 7 bases at J, with 12 bases between the two ends. The CDR3 spells CASSATRLNEQFF. The CDR3 nucleotides are TGTGCCAGCAGCGCCACACGACTAAATGAGCAGTTCTTC.

The V and J genes are TRBV7-2 and TRBJ1-1, with no clear D. CDR1 SGHTA and CDR2 FQGNSA come from the germline V gene. This CDR3 region has 17 residues. With 1 base removed from V and 3 bases from J, the gap between germline ends came to 18 bases. The CDR3 DNA reads TGTGCCAGCAGCTTAGTTGGTCAGACCTCGAGGCACACTGAAGCTTTCTTT. Residues: CASSLVGQTSRHTEAFF.

V usage is TRBV4-2 and J usage is TRBJ1-2; 8 nucleotides match TRBD1. V was clipped by 4 bases and J by 4 bases; unmatched bases: 8. Germline loops: CDR1 LGHNA, CDR2 YNFKEQ. The CDR3 is 15 amino acids. The CDR3, as DNA: TGTGCCAGCAGCCCAGGGACAGGACCCCGCTATGGCTACACCTTC. This codes for CASSPGTGPRYGYTF.

In nucleotides, the CDR3 is TGTGCCACCAGCAGTAGAGATCAGCCCCAGCATTTT. The encoded protein is CATSSRDQPQHF. The chain is built from TRBV15 and TRBJ1-5; D gene uncertain. Trimming took 3 bases from V and 5 from J, leaving 5 bases between them. Germline-derived CDR1 and CDR2 are LNHNV and YYDKDF (reference sequence). This CDR3 spans 12 amino acids.

This clone was seen only a few times. The V and J genes are TRBV13 and TRBJ2-2, with D maybe TRBD1 (5 bases). The CDR3 runs to 12 residues. V gave up 5 bases and J gave up 6 bases, with 7 bases separating them. Germline CDR1 and CDR2: PRHDT and FYEKMQ (reference sequence). The CDR3 protein is CASSPGSGELFF. The CDR3 nucleotides are TGTGCCAGCAGCCCAGGGTCCGGGGAGCTGTTTTTT.

The V and J genes are TRBV6-5 and TRBJ2-3; possible D gene TRBD2, 7 bases. From germline, CDR1 is MNHEY and CDR2 SVGAGI. The CDR3 is 15 residues long. Trimming left V 0 bases short and J 8 bases short, with 15 bases between. The CDR3 loop reads CASSYSRGGLGTQYF. As DNA, the CDR3 is TGTGCCAGCAGTTACTCGAGGGGGGGCCTGGGTACGCAGTATTTT.

The chain uses TRBV11-2 and TRBJ2-2, with D hard to call. V gave up 1 base and J gave up 14 bases, with 11 bases separating them. The germline V gene has CDR1 SGHAT and CDR2 FQNNGV. The CDR3 extends over 12 amino acids. CDR3 in amino acids: CASSLAHGLLFF. For the CDR3, the DNA is TGTGCCAGCAGCTTAGCCCACGGGTTACTGTTTTTT.

This sequence joins TRBV6-5 and TRBJ2-7; TRBD2 matches 10 bases. The ends lost 5 bases at V and 6 bases at J; junction bases unmatched: 10. The CDR3 has 15 amino acids. The V gene's germline CDR1 is MNHEY and CDR2 SVGAGI. The chain's CDR3 is CASSITSGDRGEQYF. The CDR3 coding sequence is TGTGCCAGCAGTATCACTAGCGGGGATCGAGGCGAGCAGTACTTC.

The V call is TRBV7-8, the J call TRBJ1-6; the D gene is possibly TRBD1 (6 bases). The CDR3 extends over 15 amino acids. V was clipped by 0 bases and J by 7 bases, with 10 bases between them. The germline V gene encodes CDR1 SGHVS and CDR2 FQNEAQ. CDR3 amino acids: CASSLAGQINSPLHF. The CDR3 region has the DNA TGTGCCAGCAGCTTAGCAGGACAGATAAATTCACCCCTCCACTTT.

The chain links TRBV15 to TRBJ2-3; D is ambiguous. The V end was cut by 0 bases, the J end by 6 bases, with 13 bases between. Per germline, CDR1 LNHNV and CDR2 YYDKDF (reference sequence). This CDR3 spans 15 amino acids. CDR3 in amino acids: CATSRDLAQVDTQYF. The DNA of the CDR3 is TGTGCCACCAGCAGAGATTTGGCCCAGGTGGATACGCAGTATTTT.

This clone was seen more than once but under ten times. The rearrangement joins TRBV4-1 to TRBJ1-5; 7 nucleotides align to TRBD1. After removal of 0 bases from V and 4 bases from J, the junction contained 3 bases not matched to a gene. The germline V gene has CDR1 MGHRA and CDR2 YSYEKL. The CDR3 contains 15 residues. CDR3 bases: TGCGCCAGCAGCCAAGAACCCAGGGGGAATCAGCCCCAGCATTTT. Protein product: CASSQEPRGNQPQHF.

V and J are TRBV10-3 and TRBJ1-3; no clear D. This CDR3 region has 15 residues. V was cut by 1 base and J by 0 bases, with 7 bases left in between. CDR1 and CDR2 (germline): ENHRY, SYGVKD. The CDR3 protein is CAISEYAGSGNTIYF. The CDR3 DNA sequence: TGTGCCATCAGTGAGTATGCCGGCTCTGGAAACACCATATATTTT.

This clone came up once. For the CDR3, the DNA is TGTGCCTGGAGTAAATGGGGGGGGTACACTTTGGAGACTGAAGCTTTCTTT. Amino acids: CAWSKWGGYTLETEAFF. The J gene is TRBJ1-1, the V gene TRBV30; D perhaps matches TRBD1 (5 bases). V lost 2 bases and J 5 bases, leaving 24 bases between the germline ends. CDR1 is GTSNPN, CDR2 SVGIG, per germline (reference sequence). CDR3 size: 17 residues. Full variable domain (missing parts from reference TRBV30 and TRBJ1-1): SQTIHQWPATLVQPVGSPLSLECTVEGTSNPNLYWYRQAAGRGLQLLFYSVGIGQISSEVPQNLSASRPQDRQFILSSKKLLLSDSGFYLCAWSKWGGYTLETEAFFGQGTRLTVV.

This clone appeared a few times. The chain links TRBV2 to TRBJ1-6; D remains unclear. Deletions cut 2 bases from V and 6 bases from J, with 11 bases between. The CDR3 runs 15 residues. Germline assignment: CDR1 SNHLY and CDR2 FYNNEI. CDR3 coding DNA: TGTGCCAGCAGTGAAACCAGGAGGGCTAATTCACCCCTCCACTTT. It is translated as CASSETRRANSPLHF.

The chain is built from TRBV27 and TRBJ1-2, with TRBD1 identical over 7 bases. The germline V gene encodes CDR1 MNHEY and CDR2 SMNVEV (reference sequence). The CDR3 has 14 amino acids. V shed 3 bases, J shed 4 bases, and the junction held 5 bases outside the gene matches. Here the CDR3 DNA reads TGTGCCAGCAGTTTTGACAGGGAAGGCTATGGCTACACCTTC. Its translation: CASSFDREGYGYTF.